The clone carrying this TCR beta chain was detected only once. As yet, its antigen is unknown. The CDR3 runs to 11 residues. V was pared by 6 bases and J by 6 bases, with 6 bases between. The germline V gene encodes CDR1 SNHLY and CDR2 FYNNEI. The data stem from a study of cytomegalovirus exposure and HLA in healthy donors. It was with 60 Vbeta and 13 Jbeta primers that the PCR ran. The data were produced by immunoSEQ multiplex PCR, yet TCRdb's version contains in-frame clones alone and is incomplete. The sample carries 75,000 to 80,000 clones, about 66% recorded once. Study-wide points: Later analysis identified 15,000 to 20,000 TCR beta sequences associated with HLA alleles, using a false discovery rate threshold of 0.05. In a later analysis, DRB1 alleles had the most associated TCRs; HLA-C alleles the fewest. Usually a TCR sequence was rare, but some public TCRs were found in many donors.

The sequenced sample consisted of PBMCs. The V gene is TRBV2, the J gene TRBJ1-5; D is possibly TRBD1 (6 bases). The sequence came from a man between 60 and 75 years old in good health and CMV-seropositive. The CDR3 here is CASRGGQPQHF. Written as DNA, the CDR3 is TGTGCCAGCAGAGGGGGTCAGCCCCAGCATTTT.